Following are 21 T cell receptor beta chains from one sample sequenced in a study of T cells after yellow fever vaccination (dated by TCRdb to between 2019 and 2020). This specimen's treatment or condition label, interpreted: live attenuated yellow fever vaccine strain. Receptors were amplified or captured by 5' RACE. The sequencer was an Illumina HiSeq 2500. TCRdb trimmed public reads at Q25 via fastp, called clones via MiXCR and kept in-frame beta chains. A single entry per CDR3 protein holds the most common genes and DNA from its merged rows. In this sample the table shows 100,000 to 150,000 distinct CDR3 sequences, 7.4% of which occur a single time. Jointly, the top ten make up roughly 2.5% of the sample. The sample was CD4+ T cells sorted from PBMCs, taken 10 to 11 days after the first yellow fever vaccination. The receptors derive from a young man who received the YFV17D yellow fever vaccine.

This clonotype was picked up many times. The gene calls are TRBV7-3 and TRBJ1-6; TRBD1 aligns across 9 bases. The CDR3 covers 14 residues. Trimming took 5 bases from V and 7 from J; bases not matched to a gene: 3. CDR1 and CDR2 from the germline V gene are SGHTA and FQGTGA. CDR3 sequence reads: CASSQTGGNSPLHF. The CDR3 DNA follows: TGTGCCAGCAGCCAGACAGGGGGGAATTCACCCCTCCACTTT.

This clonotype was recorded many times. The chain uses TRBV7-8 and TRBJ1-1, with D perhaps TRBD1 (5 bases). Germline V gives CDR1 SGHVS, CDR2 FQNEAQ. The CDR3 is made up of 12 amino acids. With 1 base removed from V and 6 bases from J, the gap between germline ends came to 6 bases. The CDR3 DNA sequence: TGTGCCAGCAGCTTAGGGGACCCTGAAGCTTTCTTT. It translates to CASSLGDPEAFF.

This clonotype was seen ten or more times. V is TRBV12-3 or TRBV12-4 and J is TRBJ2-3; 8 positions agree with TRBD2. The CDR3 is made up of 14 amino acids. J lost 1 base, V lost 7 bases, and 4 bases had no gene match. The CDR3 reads CASIKTSGTDTQYF. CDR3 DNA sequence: TGTGCCAGCATAAAGACTAGCGGCACAGATACGCAGTATTTT.

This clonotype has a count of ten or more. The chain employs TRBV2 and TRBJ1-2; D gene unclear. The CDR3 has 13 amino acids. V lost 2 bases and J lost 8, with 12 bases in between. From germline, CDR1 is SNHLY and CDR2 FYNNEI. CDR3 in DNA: TGTGCCAGCAGTGAAAGGCAGGTGATGGGCTACACCTTC. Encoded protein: CASSERQVMGYTF.

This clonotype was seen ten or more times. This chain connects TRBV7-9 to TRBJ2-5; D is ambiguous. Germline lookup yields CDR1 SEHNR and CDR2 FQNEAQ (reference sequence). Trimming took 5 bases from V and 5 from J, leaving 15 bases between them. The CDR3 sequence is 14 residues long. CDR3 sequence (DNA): TGTGCCAGCAGCGACCCAGGCGTCCCGGAGACCCAGTACTTC. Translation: CASSDPGVPETQYF.

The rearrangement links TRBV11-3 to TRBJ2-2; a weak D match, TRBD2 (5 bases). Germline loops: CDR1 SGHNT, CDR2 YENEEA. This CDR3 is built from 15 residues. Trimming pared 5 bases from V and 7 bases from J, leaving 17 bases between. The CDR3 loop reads CASSPSPRAGGELFF. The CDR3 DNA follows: TGTGCCAGCAGCCCCTCCCCGAGGGCCGGCGGGGAGCTGTTTTTT.

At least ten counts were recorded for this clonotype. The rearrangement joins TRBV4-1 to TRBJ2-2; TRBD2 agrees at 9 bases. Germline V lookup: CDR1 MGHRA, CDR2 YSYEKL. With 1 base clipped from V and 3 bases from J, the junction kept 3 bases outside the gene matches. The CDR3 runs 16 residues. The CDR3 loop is CASSQGLADYTGELFF. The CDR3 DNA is TGCGCCAGCAGCCAAGGACTAGCGGACTACACCGGGGAGCTGTTTTTT.

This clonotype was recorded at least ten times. The CDR3 nucleotides read TGTGCCAGCGTCGGCGGGGGCAATCAGCCCCAGCATTTT. It encodes CASVGGGNQPQHF. This chain connects TRBV12-3 or TRBV12-4 to TRBJ1-5; no firm D call. Trimming shortened V by 8 bases and J by 2 bases, and 10 bases separated the two germline ends. This CDR3 is 13 amino acids long.

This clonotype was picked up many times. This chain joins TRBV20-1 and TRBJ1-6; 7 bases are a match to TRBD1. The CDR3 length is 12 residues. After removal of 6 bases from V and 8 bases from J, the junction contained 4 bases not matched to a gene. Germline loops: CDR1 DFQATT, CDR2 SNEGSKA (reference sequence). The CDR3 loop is CSAEGADSPLHF. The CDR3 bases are TGCAGTGCGGAGGGGGCCGATTCACCCCTCCACTTT.

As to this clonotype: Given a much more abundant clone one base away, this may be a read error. CDR3 amino acids: CSTRRRDRELDTQYF. Here the CDR3 DNA reads TGCAGTACCAGGAGACGGGACAGGGAGTTGGATACGCAGTATTTT. The V call is TRBV20-1, the J call TRBJ2-3; TRBD1 matches 9 bases. The CDR3 is 15 amino acids. V was pared by 8 bases and J by 6 bases, with 15 bases of the junction left unmatched. The germline V gene has CDR1 DFQATT and CDR2 SNEGSKA (reference sequence).

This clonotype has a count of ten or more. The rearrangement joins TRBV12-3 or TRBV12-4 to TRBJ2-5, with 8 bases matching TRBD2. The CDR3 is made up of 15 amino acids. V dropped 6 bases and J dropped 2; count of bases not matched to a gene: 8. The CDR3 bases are TGTGCCAGCAGCCGGGGGGGGCAAGGGCAAGAGACCCAGTACTTC. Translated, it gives CASSRGGQGQETQYF.

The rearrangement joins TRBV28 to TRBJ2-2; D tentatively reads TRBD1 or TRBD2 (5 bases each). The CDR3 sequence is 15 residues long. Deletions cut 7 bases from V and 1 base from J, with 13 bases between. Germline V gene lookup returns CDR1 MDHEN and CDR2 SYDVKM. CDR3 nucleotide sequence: TGTGCCAGCATATCAGGGACCGAGAACACCGGGGAGCTGTTTTTT. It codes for CASISGTENTGELFF. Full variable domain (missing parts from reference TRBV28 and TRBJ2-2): DVKVTQSSRYLVKRTGEKVFLECVQDMDHENMFWYRQDPGLGLRLIYFSYDVKMKEKGDIPEGYSVSREKKERFSLILESASTNQTSMYLCASISGTENTGELFFGEGSRLTVL.

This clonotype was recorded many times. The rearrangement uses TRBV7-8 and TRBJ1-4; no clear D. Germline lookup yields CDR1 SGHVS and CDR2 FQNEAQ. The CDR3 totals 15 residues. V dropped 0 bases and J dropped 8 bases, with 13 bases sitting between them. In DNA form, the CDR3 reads TGTGCCAGCAGCTTAGCGGGCTTCTCGGGGGAAAAACTGTTTTTT. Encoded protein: CASSLAGFSGEKLFF.

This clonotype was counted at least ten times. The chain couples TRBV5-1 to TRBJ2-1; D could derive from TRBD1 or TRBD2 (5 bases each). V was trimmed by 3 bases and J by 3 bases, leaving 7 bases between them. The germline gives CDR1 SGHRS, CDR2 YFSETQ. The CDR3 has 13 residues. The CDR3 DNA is TGCGCCAGCAGCTGGGACCACTACAATGAGCAGTTCTTC. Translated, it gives CASSWDHYNEQFF. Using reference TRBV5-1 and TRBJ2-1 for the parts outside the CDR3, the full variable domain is KAGVTQTPRYLIKTRGQQVTLSCSPISGHRSVSWYQQTPGQGLQFLFEYFSETQRNKGNFPGRFSGRQFSNSRSEMNVSTLELGDSALYLCASSWDHYNEQFFGPGTRLTVL.

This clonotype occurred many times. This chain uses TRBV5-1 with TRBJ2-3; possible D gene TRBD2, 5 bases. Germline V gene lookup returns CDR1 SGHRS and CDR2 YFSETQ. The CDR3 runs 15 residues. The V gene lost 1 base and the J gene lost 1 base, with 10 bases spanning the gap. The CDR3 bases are TGCGCCAGCAGCTTGAGTCCAGCGGGCACAGATACGCAGTATTTT. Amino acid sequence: CASSLSPAGTDTQYF.

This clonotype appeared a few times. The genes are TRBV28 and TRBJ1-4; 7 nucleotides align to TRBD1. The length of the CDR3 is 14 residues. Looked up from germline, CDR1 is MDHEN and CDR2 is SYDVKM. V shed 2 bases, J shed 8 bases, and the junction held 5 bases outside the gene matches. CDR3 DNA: TGTGCCAGCAGTTTACCGCAGGGGGGGGAAAAACTGTTTTTT. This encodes CASSLPQGGEKLFF.

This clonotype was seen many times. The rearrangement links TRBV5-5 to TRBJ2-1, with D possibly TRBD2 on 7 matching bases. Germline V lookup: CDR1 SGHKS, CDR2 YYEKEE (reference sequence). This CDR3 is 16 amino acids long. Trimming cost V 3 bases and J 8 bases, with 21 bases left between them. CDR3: CASSSGLGGHIDEQFF. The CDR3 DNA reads TGTGCCAGCAGCTCCGGTCTGGGGGGGCATATCGATGAGCAGTTCTTC.

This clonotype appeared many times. The DNA of the CDR3 is TGCGCCAGCAGCTTGGCCGGGGGGATGAACACTGAAGCTTTCTTT. Translation gives CASSLAGGMNTEAFF. The chain employs TRBV5-1 and TRBJ1-1, with a possible D match to TRBD1 (5 bases). Trimming removed 0 bases at V and 0 bases at J, with 9 bases between. The CDR3 contains 15 residues. Per the germline V gene, CDR1 is SGHRS and CDR2 is YFSETQ.

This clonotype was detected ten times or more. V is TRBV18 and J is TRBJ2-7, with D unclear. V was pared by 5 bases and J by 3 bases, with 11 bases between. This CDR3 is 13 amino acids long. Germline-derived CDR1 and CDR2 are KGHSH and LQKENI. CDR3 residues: CASSWRRDYEQYV. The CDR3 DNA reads TGTGCCAGCTCATGGCGCAGAGACTACGAGCAGTACGTC.

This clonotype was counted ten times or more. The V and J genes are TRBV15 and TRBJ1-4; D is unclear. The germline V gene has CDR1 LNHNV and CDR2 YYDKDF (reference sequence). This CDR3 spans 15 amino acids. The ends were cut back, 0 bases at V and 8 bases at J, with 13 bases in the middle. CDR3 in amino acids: CATSRDPSEGEKLFF. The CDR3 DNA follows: TGTGCCACCAGCAGAGATCCGAGTGAGGGAGAAAAACTGTTTTTT.

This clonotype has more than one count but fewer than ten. The CDR3 protein is CASSNWDRPNEQFF. In nucleotides, the CDR3 is TGTGCCAGTAGTAACTGGGACCGACCCAATGAGCAGTTCTTC. This chain links TRBV19 with TRBJ2-1, with D perhaps TRBD1 or TRBD2 (5 bases each). This CDR3 spans 14 amino acids. Germline V lookup: CDR1 LNHDA, CDR2 SQIVND (reference sequence). V was cut by 4 bases and J by 6 bases, with 13 bases left in between.